The following is a TCR beta chain sequence with its context. Measured with immunoSEQ multiplex PCR; TCRdb has only the in-frame clones, and not every one. The sample contains 80,000 or so clones, roughly four fifths of which appear only once. These data are taken from a study of technical replicates of blood from a handful of donors. V lost 3 bases and J 0 bases, leaving 18 bases between the germline ends. CDR3 size: 18 residues. The rearrangement uses TRBV23-1 and TRBJ1-5, with D hard to call. TRBV23-1 is an ORF for which the function is uncertain. The source of this sequence is a human donor in good health. Some clones in this sample may be carry-over from other donors' samples. Sequenced material: PBMCs. CDR3 sequence: CASSHQWASPDSNQPQHF. The CDR3 DNA follows: TGCGCCAGCAGTCACCAGTGGGCCAGCCCCGATAGCAATCAGCCCCAGCATTTT.